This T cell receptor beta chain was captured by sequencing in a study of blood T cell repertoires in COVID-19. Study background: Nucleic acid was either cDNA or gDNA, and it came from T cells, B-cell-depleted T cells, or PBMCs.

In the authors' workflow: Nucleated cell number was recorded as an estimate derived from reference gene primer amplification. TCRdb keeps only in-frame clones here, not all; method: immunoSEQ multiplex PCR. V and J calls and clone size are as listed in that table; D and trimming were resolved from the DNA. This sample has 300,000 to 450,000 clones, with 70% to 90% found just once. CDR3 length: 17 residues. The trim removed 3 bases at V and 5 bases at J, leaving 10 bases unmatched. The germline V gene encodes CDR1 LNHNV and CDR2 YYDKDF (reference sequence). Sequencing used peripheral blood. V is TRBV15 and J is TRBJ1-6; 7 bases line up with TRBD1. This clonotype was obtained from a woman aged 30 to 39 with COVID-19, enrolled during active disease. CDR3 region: CATSSVFGTDNNSPLHF. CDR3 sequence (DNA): TGTGCCACCAGCAGTGTGTTTGGGACAGATAATAATTCACCCCTCCACTTT.